This T cell receptor (beta chain) was sequenced for a study of cytomegalovirus exposure and HLA in healthy donors. Trimming shortened V by 7 bases and J by 0 bases, and 27 bases separated the two germline ends. The CDR3 runs to 20 residues. Germline CDR1 reads MNHEY; CDR2 reads SMNVEV (reference sequence). In the PCR, 60 Vbeta and 13 Jbeta primers were used. Here immunoSEQ multiplex PCR was the method, and the copy in TCRdb shows in-frame clones only, minus some. This sample has 150,000 to 200,000 clones, with 81% found just once. The TCR sequence derives from a woman aged 18-35 years in good health and CMV-seropositive. The rearrangement joins TRBV27 to TRBJ2-2; D gene uncertain. What was sequenced was PBMCs. CDR3 region: CASTTQLLGSTYTNTGELFF. CDR3 coding DNA: TGTGCCAGCACAACCCAACTTTTAGGTAGCACGTATACGAACACCGGGGAGCTGTTTTTT.